The source of this TCR beta chain is a study of control samples from healthy donors and cancer patients. Measured with immunoSEQ multiplex PCR; TCRdb has only the in-frame clones, and not every one. This table has fewer than 150,000 clones, around 90% appearing once. Sequencing was carried out using blood. This TCR derives from a man between 18 and 35 years old in good health.

CDR3 sequence: CASSFTGTGVENTIYF. As DNA, the CDR3 is TGTGCCAGCAGCTTCACCGGGACAGGGGTCGAAAACACCATATATTTT. J is TRBJ1-3 and V is TRBV5-5; 10 positions match TRBD1. CDR1 and CDR2 from the germline V gene are SGHKS and YYEKEE (reference sequence). The CDR3 covers 16 residues. With V trimmed by 2 bases and J by 6 bases, 8 bases remained unmatched.